This T cell receptor beta chain was obtained from a study of blood T cell repertoires in COVID-19. As for the study in general: Both acute and convalescent COVID-19 samples were obtained from the United States, Italy and Spain.

In the authors' workflow: For nucleated cells, counts were estimated from reference gene primer amplification. Assay: immunoSEQ multiplex PCR; the TCRdb copy retains only in-frame clones and omits some. D and trimming were read from the DNA, whereas the V and J calls and clone size are those reported in that table. The repertoire includes over 250,000 clones, roughly four fifths of them detected once, and around 10% sits in the top ten. Trimming took 8 bases from V and 10 from J, leaving 18 bases between them. CDR1 MNHEY and CDR2 SVGAGI come from the germline V gene. There are 14 residues in the CDR3.

The genes are TRBV6-5 and TRBJ1-6, with unresolved D. This TCR came from a woman in her fifties or sixties who had recovered from COVID-19. Sequencing was done on a sample of peripheral blood. In nucleotides, the CDR3 is TGTGCCAGCTCCTTCACCGGGGAGAGCTCACCCCTCCACTTT. Translating it yields CASSFTGESSPLHF.